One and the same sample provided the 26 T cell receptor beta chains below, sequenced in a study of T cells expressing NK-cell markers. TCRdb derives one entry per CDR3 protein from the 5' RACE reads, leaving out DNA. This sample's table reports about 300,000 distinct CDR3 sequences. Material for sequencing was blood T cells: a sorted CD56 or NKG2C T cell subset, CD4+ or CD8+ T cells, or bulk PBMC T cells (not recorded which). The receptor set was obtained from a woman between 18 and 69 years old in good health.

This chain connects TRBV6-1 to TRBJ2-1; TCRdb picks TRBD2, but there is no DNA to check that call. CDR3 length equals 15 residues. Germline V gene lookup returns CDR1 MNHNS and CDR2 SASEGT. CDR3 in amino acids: CASSARTSGSYEQFF.

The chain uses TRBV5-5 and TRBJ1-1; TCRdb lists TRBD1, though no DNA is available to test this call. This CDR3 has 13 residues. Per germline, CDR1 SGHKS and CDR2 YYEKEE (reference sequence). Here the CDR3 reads CASSLGTGDEAFF.

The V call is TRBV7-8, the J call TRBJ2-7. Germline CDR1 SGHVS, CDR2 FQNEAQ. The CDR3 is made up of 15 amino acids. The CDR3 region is CASSLLGIGSYEQYF.

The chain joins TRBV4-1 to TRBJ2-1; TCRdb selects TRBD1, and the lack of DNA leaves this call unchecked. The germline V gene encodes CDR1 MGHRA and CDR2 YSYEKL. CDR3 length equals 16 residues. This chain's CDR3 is CASSQDVARVRAEQFF.

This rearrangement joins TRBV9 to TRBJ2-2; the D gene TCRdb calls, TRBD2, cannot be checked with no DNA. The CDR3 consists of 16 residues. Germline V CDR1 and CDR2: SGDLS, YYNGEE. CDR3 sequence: CASSVRLAGPTGELFF.

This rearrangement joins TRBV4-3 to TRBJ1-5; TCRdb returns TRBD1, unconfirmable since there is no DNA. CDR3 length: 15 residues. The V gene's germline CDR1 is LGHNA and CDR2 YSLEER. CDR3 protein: CASSQGGARNQPQHF.

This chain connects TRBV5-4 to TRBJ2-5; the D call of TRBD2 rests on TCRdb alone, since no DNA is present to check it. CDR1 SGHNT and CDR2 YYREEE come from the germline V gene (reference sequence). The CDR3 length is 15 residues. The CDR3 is CASSLPSSGGVAQYF.

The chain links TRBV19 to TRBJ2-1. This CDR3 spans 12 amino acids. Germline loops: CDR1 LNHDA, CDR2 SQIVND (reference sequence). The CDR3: CATTKERNEQFF.

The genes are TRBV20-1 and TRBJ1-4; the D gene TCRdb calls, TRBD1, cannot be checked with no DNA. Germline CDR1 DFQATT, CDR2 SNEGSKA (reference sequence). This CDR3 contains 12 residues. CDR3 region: CSAERTVEKLFF.

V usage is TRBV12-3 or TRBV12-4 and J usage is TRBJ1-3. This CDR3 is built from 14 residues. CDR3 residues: CASSLMGTGNTIYF.

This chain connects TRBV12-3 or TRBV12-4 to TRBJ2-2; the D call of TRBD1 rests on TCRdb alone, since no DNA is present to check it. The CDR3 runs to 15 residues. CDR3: CASSLSQGAAGELFF.

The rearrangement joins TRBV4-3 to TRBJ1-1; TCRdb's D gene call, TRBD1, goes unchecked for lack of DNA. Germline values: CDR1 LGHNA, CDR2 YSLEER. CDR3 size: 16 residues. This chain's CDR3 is CASRELGPNMNTEAFF.

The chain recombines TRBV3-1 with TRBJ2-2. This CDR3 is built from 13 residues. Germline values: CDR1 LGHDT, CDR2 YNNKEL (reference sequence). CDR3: CASSQLGPRELFF.

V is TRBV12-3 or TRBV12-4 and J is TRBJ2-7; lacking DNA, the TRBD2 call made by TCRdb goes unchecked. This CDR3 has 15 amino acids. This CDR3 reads CASSLGLAGIYEQYF.

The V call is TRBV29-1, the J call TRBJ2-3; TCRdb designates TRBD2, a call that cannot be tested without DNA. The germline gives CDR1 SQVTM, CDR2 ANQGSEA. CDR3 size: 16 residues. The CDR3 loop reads CSVPRSLAGGADTQYF.

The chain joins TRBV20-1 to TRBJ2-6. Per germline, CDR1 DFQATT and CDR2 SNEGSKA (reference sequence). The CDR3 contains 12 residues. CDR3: CSARPGANVLTF.

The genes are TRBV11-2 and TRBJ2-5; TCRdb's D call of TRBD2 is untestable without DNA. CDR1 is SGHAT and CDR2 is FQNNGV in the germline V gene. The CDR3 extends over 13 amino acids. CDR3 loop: CASSASGLGDQYF.

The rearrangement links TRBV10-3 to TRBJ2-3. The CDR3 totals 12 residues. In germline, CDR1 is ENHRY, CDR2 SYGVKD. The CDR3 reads CAISETPDTQYF.

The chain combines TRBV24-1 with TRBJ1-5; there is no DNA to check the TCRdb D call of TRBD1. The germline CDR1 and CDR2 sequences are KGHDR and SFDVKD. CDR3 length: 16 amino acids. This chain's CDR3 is CATSEKGQGGNQPQHF.

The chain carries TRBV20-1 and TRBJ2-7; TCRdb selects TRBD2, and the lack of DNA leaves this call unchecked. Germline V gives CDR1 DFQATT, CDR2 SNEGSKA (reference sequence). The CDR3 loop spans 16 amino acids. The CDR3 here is CSARVASGRGSYEQYF.

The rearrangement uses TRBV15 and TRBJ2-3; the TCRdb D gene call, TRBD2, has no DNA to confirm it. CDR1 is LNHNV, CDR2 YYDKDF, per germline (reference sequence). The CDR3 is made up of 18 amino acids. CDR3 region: CATSRDPFRVGSTDTQYF.

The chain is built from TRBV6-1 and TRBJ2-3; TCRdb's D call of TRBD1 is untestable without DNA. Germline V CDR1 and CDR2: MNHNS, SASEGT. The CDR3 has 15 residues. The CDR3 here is CASRPSGQHTDTQYF.

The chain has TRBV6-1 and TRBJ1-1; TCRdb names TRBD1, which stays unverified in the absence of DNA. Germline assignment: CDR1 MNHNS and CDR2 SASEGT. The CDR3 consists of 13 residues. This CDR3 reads CASSPGGRGEAFF.

CDR3 protein: CASSPYNQPQHF. The rearrangement links TRBV7-2 to TRBJ1-5. Germline-derived CDR1 and CDR2 are SGHTA and FQGNSA. This CDR3 is built from 12 residues.

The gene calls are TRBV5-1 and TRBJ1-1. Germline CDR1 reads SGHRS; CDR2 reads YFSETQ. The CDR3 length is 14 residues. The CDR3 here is CASSPTMTNTEAFF.

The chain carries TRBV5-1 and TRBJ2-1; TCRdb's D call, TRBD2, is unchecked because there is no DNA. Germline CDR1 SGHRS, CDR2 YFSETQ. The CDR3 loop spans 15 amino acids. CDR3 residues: CASSSLAGDYNEQFF.